These 17 T cell receptor beta chains originate from one sample sequenced in a study of OX40 agonist ivuxolimab in advanced cancers. Profiling relied on immunoSEQ multiplex PCR, and the TCRdb table lists in-frame clones only, not all of them. The data contain about 26,000 clones, roughly four fifths of them singletons. Material: CD4+ or CD8+ T cells sorted from blood, obtained in a trial of the OX40 agonist ivuxolimab. The receptors stem from an adult with an advanced solid tumor such as melanoma, head and neck, liver or kidney cancer.

The J gene is TRBJ2-7, the V gene TRBV13; 7 bases match TRBD2. CDR3 length: 14 residues. V trimming: 0 bases; J trimming: 2 bases; junction bases outside the gene matches: 1. CDR1 PRHDT and CDR2 FYEKMQ come from the germline V gene (reference sequence). Written as DNA, the CDR3 is TGTGCCAGCAGCTTAGGCGGACTAGCCTACGAGCAGTACTTC. Translated, it gives CASSLGGLAYEQYF.

This rearrangement joins TRBV5-1 to TRBJ1-1; D remains ambiguous. Germline V gives CDR1 SGHRS, CDR2 YFSETQ. V was shortened by 0 bases and J by 1 base, with 4 bases between the two germline ends. The CDR3 loop spans 13 amino acids. The CDR3 loop is CASSLVSNTEAFF. CDR3 nucleotides: TGCGCCAGCAGCTTGGTGTCGAACACTGAAGCTTTCTTT.

This chain uses TRBV7-8 with TRBJ1-1; TRBD1 is a possible D gene (6 bases). Between the trimmed V and J ends, which lost 2 bases and 6 bases, there was a span of 10 bases. Germline CDR1 reads SGHVS; CDR2 reads FQNEAQ. The CDR3 runs to 13 residues. The CDR3 DNA follows: TGTGCCAGCAGCTTAATAGGGGGTGCTGAAGCTTTCTTT. Amino acids: CASSLIGGAEAFF. Complete variable domain (other parts from reference TRBV7-8 and TRBJ1-1): GAGVSQSPRYKVAKRGQDVALRCDPISGHVSLFWYQQALGQGPEFLTYFQNEAQLDKSGLPSDRFFAERPEGSVSTLKIQRTQQEDSAVYLCASSLIGGAEAFFGQGTRLTVV.

The chain is built from TRBV15 and TRBJ1-1; weak D call: TRBD1 (5 bases). Trimming removed 8 bases from V and 1 base from J, with 8 bases in between. CDR1 is LNHNV, CDR2 YYDKDF, per germline (reference sequence). The CDR3 covers 12 residues. CDR3 sequence: CATGTPNTEAFF. In DNA, the CDR3 is TGTGCCACCGGGACTCCGAACACTGAAGCTTTCTTT. The variable domain in full, completed from reference TRBV15 and TRBJ1-1, reads DAMVIQNPRYQVTQFGKPVTLSCSQTLNHNVMYWYQQKSSQAPKLLFHYYDKDFNNEADTPDNFQSRRPNTSFCFLDIRSPGLGDTAMYLCATGTPNTEAFFGQGTRLTVV.

The chain combines TRBV4-1 with TRBJ1-1, with D perhaps TRBD1 (5 bases). The V gene's germline CDR1 is MGHRA and CDR2 YSYEKL. This CDR3 region has 17 residues. V was trimmed by 0 bases and J by 3 bases, leaving 17 bases between them. Written as DNA, the CDR3 is TGCGCCAGCAGCCAAGATCGGTGGGAAGGGGCCTACACTGAAGCTTTCTTT. It encodes CASSQDRWEGAYTEAFF.

The CDR3 nucleotides read TGTGCCAGTAGCAACGACAGGGAAGGTACCTACGAGCAGTACTTC. This gives the protein CASSNDREGTYEQYF. The chain is built from TRBV19 and TRBJ2-7; TRBD1 aligns across 7 bases. CDR3 length equals 15 residues. The V segment lost 6 bases and the J segment 2 bases; nucleotides outside the gene matches: 10. CDR1 is LNHDA and CDR2 is SQIVND in the germline V gene (reference sequence).

In its sample, this clone was seen once. The genes are TRBV6-1 and TRBJ2-3; a possible D gene is TRBD1 (5 bases). Germline V gene lookup returns CDR1 MNHNS and CDR2 SASEGT. V lost 2 bases and J 1 base, leaving 10 bases between the germline ends. The CDR3 runs to 15 residues. The CDR3, as DNA: TGTGCCAGCAGTGAAACAGGTTCTGGCACAGATACGCAGTATTTT. Encoded protein: CASSETGSGTDTQYF.

The CDR3 coding sequence is TGCAGCGTTGAGAGCCGGAGGTATGGCTACACCTTC. Translation: CSVESRRYGYTF. The chain carries TRBV29-1 and TRBJ1-2, with D hard to call. The germline V and J ends were trimmed by 3 bases and 5 bases, with 10 bases remaining between them. The germline gives CDR1 SQVTM, CDR2 ANQGSEA. The CDR3 sequence is 12 residues long.

The gene calls are TRBV27 and TRBJ1-1, with D maybe TRBD1 (5 bases). The CDR3 loop spans 14 amino acids. Germline V gene data show CDR1 as MNHEY and CDR2 as SMNVEV (reference sequence). V lost 6 bases to trimming and J lost 8 bases, with 19 bases between them. The CDR3 loop is CASSPGGTFNEAFF. DNA of the CDR3: TGTGCCAGCAGCCCCGGGGGGACGTTTAACGAAGCTTTCTTT.

The J gene is TRBJ2-7, the V gene TRBV7-3, with TRBD2 matching 8 bases. Germline CDR1 SGHTA, CDR2 FQGTGA. V gave up 4 bases and J gave up 8 bases; unmatched junction bases: 10. The CDR3 contains 14 residues. Here the CDR3 DNA reads TGTGCCAGCAGCTCCGAGGGACTAGAAAAACAGCAGTACTTC. Translating gives CASSSEGLEKQQYF.

The J gene is TRBJ2-3, the V gene TRBV7-9; the match to TRBD1 covers 7 bases. The CDR3 consists of 12 residues. Germline values: CDR1 SEHNR, CDR2 FQNEAQ (reference sequence). V was clipped by 8 bases and J by 4 bases; unmatched bases: 3. CDR3 nucleotide sequence: TGTGCCAGCCGAGGGGGCCCAGATACGCAGTATTTT. Residues: CASRGGPDTQYF. The entire variable domain, with the rest obtained from reference TRBV7-9 and TRBJ2-3, is as follows: DTGVSQNPRHKITKRGQNVTFRCDPISEHNRLYWYRQTLGQGPEFLTYFQNEAQLEKSRLLSDRFSAERPKGSFSTLEIQRTEQGDSAMYLCASRGGPDTQYFGPGTRLTVL.

The chain links TRBV6-5 to TRBJ1-1; maybe TRBD1 (6 bases). V dropped 2 bases and J dropped 2 bases, with 9 bases sitting between them. CDR1 is MNHEY and CDR2 is SVGAGI in the germline V gene. This CDR3 region has 14 residues. The CDR3 DNA sequence: TGTGCCAGCAGTTACGGAGGGGGTAACACTGAAGCTTTCTTT. It is translated as CASSYGGGNTEAFF.

The sample holds one count of this clone. The rearrangement uses TRBV30 and TRBJ2-2; D may be TRBD2 (5 bases). V was pared by 4 bases and J by 7 bases, with 10 bases between. Germline values: CDR1 GTSNPN, CDR2 SVGIG (reference sequence). The CDR3 has 12 residues. The CDR3 sequence is CAWTPGIGELFF. Here the CDR3 DNA reads TGTGCCTGGACCCCGGGAATCGGGGAGCTGTTTTTT.

CDR3 in amino acids: CASSPSGGVNEQFF. The CDR3 region has the DNA TGCGCCAGCAGCCCTAGCGGGGGGGTCAATGAGCAGTTCTTC. The rearrangement uses TRBV5-1 and TRBJ2-1, with 12 bases lining up with TRBD2. This CDR3 has 14 residues. With 4 bases clipped from V and 6 bases from J, the junction kept 2 bases outside the gene matches. The germline gives CDR1 SGHRS, CDR2 YFSETQ. Using reference TRBV5-1 and TRBJ2-1 for the parts outside the CDR3, the full variable domain is KAGVTQTPRYLIKTRGQQVTLSCSPISGHRSVSWYQQTPGQGLQFLFEYFSETQRNKGNFPGRFSGRQFSNSRSEMNVSTLELGDSALYLCASSPSGGVNEQFFGPGTRLTVL.

The gene calls are TRBV5-1 and TRBJ2-1; 8 bases line up with TRBD1. The CDR3 sequence is 16 residues long. Germline CDR1 reads SGHRS; CDR2 reads YFSETQ. V trimming: 9 bases; J trimming: 0 bases; junction bases outside the gene matches: 11. The CDR3: CATHGQGRGSYNEQFF. As DNA, the CDR3 is TGCGCCACCCACGGACAGGGAAGGGGCTCCTACAATGAGCAGTTCTTC.

The chain links TRBV15 to TRBJ1-6; D uncertain. Germline loops: CDR1 LNHNV, CDR2 YYDKDF (reference sequence). The CDR3 has 15 amino acids. The V gene lost 1 base and the J gene lost 10 bases, with 14 bases spanning the gap. CDR3 bases: TGTGCCACCAGCAGAGCGAGCTCCCCGAGGTCACCCCTCCACTTT. As protein: CATSRASSPRSPLHF.

The chain is built from TRBV11-2 and TRBJ1-2; possibly TRBD1 for D (5 bases). CDR3 length: 16 amino acids. CDR1 SGHAT and CDR2 FQNNGV come from the germline V gene. Trimming took off 2 bases at V and 2 bases at J, with 15 bases between the two ends. CDR3 nucleotide sequence: TGTGCCAGCAGCTTATGGGGGAAAGGGGCCAACTATGGCTACACCTTC. This codes for CASSLWGKGANYGYTF.